The 12 T cell receptor beta chains below were found in one sample sequenced in a study of T cells in localized non-small cell lung cancer (dated by TCRdb to the early 2020s). Library creation used the immunoSEQ multiplex PCR assay. This is the immuneACCESS table as TCRdb keeps it, with only in-frame sequences that have V and J called. A part of the clones is gone; compared with another copy, unresolved V genes explain less than half, and the rest is unexplained. The sample table lists 65,000 to 90,000 clones, about three quarters of them with a count of one. Roughly 21% of the sample goes to the ten largest clones. This specimen consisted of PBMCs, obtained before any cancer treatment. The source is a man aged 40-75 years with stage II squamous cell lung carcinoma.

The genes are TRBV7-2 and TRBJ2-2; possible D gene TRBD1, 6 bases. V lost 5 bases to trimming and J lost 8 bases, with 12 bases between them. From germline, CDR1 is SGHTA and CDR2 FQGNSA. The CDR3 length is 13 residues. The CDR3 reads CASSAGTLGELFF. For the CDR3, the DNA is TGTGCCAGCAGCGCAGGGACACTAGGGGAGCTGTTTTTT.

The chain recombines TRBV28 with TRBJ2-7; TRBD1 agrees at 7 bases. After removal of 2 bases from V and 3 bases from J, the junction contained 10 bases not matched to a gene. Germline CDR1 and CDR2: MDHEN and SYDVKM. This CDR3 has 16 residues. DNA of the CDR3: TGTGCCAGCAGTTTAACCCAGGGGGTCAGAGGCTACGAGCAGTACTTC. It translates to CASSLTQGVRGYEQYF. The full variable domain, with the rest looked up from reference TRBV28 and TRBJ2-7, is DVKVTQSSRYLVKRTGEKVFLECVQDMDHENMFWYRQDPGLGLRLIYFSYDVKMKEKGDIPEGYSVSREKKERFSLILESASTNQTSMYLCASSLTQGVRGYEQYFGPGTRLTVT.

V usage is TRBV5-1 and J usage is TRBJ2-1, with 12 bases identical to TRBD2. J gave up 1 base and V 3 bases, and 17 bases lay outside the gene matches. CDR3 length equals 21 residues. CDR1 is SGHRS and CDR2 is YFSETQ in the germline V gene. The DNA for the CDR3 is TGCGCCAGCAGCTCAGCCCGACTAGCGGGAGTAGATACCCTTTCCTACAATGAGCAGTTCTTC. Amino acids: CASSSARLAGVDTLSYNEQFF.

The chain is built from TRBV6-5 and TRBJ1-6, with a tentative D call TRBD1 (6 bases). CDR1 is MNHEY and CDR2 is SVGAGI in the germline V gene. The CDR3 runs 15 residues. Between the trimmed V and J ends, which lost 0 bases and 6 bases, there was a span of 9 bases. CDR3 in amino acids: CASSYSPGVNSPLHF. The CDR3 DNA follows: TGTGCCAGCAGTTACTCACCAGGGGTTAATTCACCCCTCCACTTT.

The rearrangement uses TRBV28 and TRBJ1-4; D gene ambiguous. The V and J ends lost 8 bases and 8 bases respectively, with 12 bases between them. Per the germline V gene, CDR1 is MDHEN and CDR2 is SYDVKM. The CDR3 totals 12 residues. The CDR3 spells CASASFPEKLFF. The CDR3 coding sequence is TGTGCCAGCGCCTCTTTCCCCGAAAAACTGTTTTTT.

The J gene is TRBJ1-5, the V gene TRBV27; D ambiguous. The V and J ends lost 8 bases and 7 bases respectively, with 12 bases between them. Looked up from germline, CDR1 is MNHEY and CDR2 is SMNVEV (reference sequence). The CDR3 covers 12 residues. CDR3 amino acids: CASGKGGQPQHF. DNA of the CDR3: TGTGCCAGCGGCAAAGGCGGGCAGCCCCAGCATTTT.

The rearrangement joins TRBV14 to TRBJ1-4, with 9 nucleotides matching TRBD1. Germline assignment: CDR1 SGHDN and CDR2 FVKESK. With V trimmed by 0 bases and J by 11 bases, 4 bases remained unmatched. This CDR3 has 14 amino acids. CDR3 residues: CASSQDIGQGKLFF. The CDR3 nucleotides are TGTGCCAGCAGCCAAGATATCGGACAGGGGAAACTGTTTTTT.

V and J are TRBV9 and TRBJ1-2; no reliable D call. The CDR3 spans 14 residues. V dropped 0 bases and J dropped 8 bases, with 14 bases sitting between them. The germline gives CDR1 SGDLS, CDR2 YYNGEE. CDR3 protein: CASSVGPGMQGYTF. The DNA for the CDR3 is TGTGCCAGCAGCGTAGGTCCGGGTATGCAGGGCTACACCTTC.

The rearrangement links TRBV5-1 to TRBJ2-2; 7 nucleotides match TRBD1. In germline, CDR1 is SGHRS, CDR2 YFSETQ. The CDR3 runs to 16 residues. V trimming: 0 bases; J trimming: 5 bases; junction bases outside the gene matches: 7. The CDR3 sequence is CASSLGGDSLTGELFF. DNA of the CDR3: TGCGCCAGCAGCTTGGGAGGGGACAGTTTGACCGGGGAGCTGTTTTTT.

The chain carries TRBV11-1 and TRBJ2-3, with D unclear. Germline CDR1 SGHAT, CDR2 FQDESV (reference sequence). V lost 3 bases and J lost 1, with 5 bases in between. This CDR3 has 13 residues. The chain's CDR3 is CASSLLRTDTQYF. The CDR3 nucleotides are TGTGCCAGCAGCTTGCTCCGCACAGATACGCAGTATTTT. The full variable domain, rest sourced from reference TRBV11-1 and TRBJ2-3, is EAEVAQSPRYKITEKSQAVAFWCDPISGHATLYWYRQILGQGPELLVQFQDESVVDDSQLPKDRFSAERLKGVDSTLKIQPAELGDSAMYLCASSLLRTDTQYFGPGTRLTVL.

The rearrangement links TRBV29-1 to TRBJ2-1; the match to TRBD2 covers 9 bases. The J segment lost 5 bases and the V segment lost 4 bases, leaving 9 bases of the junction unmatched. The CDR3 contains 15 residues. CDR1 and CDR2 (germline): SQVTM, ANQGSEA. Here the CDR3 DNA reads TGCAGCGTTGTGGGGGGGACTAGCAGAAACAATGAGCAGTTCTTC. Its translation is CSVVGGTSRNNEQFF.

The chain uses TRBV9 and TRBJ1-3; D perhaps matches TRBD1 (6 bases). Per germline, CDR1 SGDLS and CDR2 YYNGEE. V was pared by 4 bases and J by 3 bases, with 14 bases between. The CDR3 covers 15 residues. Here the CDR3 reads CASSPSGGLGNTIYF. CDR3 nucleotide sequence: TGTGCCAGCAGCCCCTCCGGGGGGCTTGGAAACACCATATATTTT.